This paragraph reports one T cell receptor (beta chain). The count of this clone is one. Its antigen remains unidentified. Nothing much larger sits one base from this clone, and base qualities are not available. From a lookup of the germline V gene, CDR1 and CDR2 are KGHSH and LQKENI. Counted from cysteine to phenylalanine, this CDR3 has 18 amino acids. Left in the record is the CDR3 DNA by itself, 54 bases read in frame from the first base. Germline trimming amounts to 0 bases on V and 6 bases on J, with 11 as the count of junction bases outside the gene matches. This sample is drawn from a study of identifying expanded T cells in peripheral blood (dated by TCRdb to about 2019). At the level of the whole study: Separate aliquots of the same genomic DNA pool were sequenced to produce technical replicates, and four replicates were compared in pairs.

No immune events, such as infections, were documented for the healthy donors during the collection period. To calibrate time-dependent variance in a beta-binomial model of T-cell clone differential abundance, blood repertoires from healthy donors were used as a training cohort. The training cohort included around ten healthy donors, of whom 3 were female and 7 were male. The donors were between about 29 and 65 years old, with an average age of roughly 43 years. Whole blood from each healthy donor was obtained from a commercial supplier and was collected at three time points approximately 13 days apart. Genomic DNA was extracted from unsorted whole blood for immunosequencing. Study-wide findings and limitations: Across all healthy-donor time intervals, the beta-binomial model significantly cut both the number of clones called differentially abundant and the false-positive rate. It was expected by the authors that biological variance in healthy repertoires might increase further over much longer intervals, such as months to years. Between technical replicates the binomial model flagged roughly 1.1 differentially abundant clones, whereas over around two weeks the binomial model flagged about 15 and over approximately four weeks 19 to 20. For all healthy donors, the variance in clone template counts between approximately 2-week samples rose significantly as total template count increased.

TCRbeta CDR3 regions were profiled with the immunoSEQ Assay using bias-controlled multiplex PCR amplification of genomic DNA. Per the authors' processing: To quantify the absolute abundance of each unique TCRbeta CDR3 region, the sequences were collapsed and filtered. Differential abundance was tested with a binomial (Fisher-equivalent) model and with a beta-binomial model adding time-dependent variance fitted from healthy donors. Clones with fewer than 5 combined templates were removed, and differential abundance was called for clones with a Benjamini-Hochberg FDR below 0.01. Using the form v = (b*log(k)+a)^2, the beta-binomial variance was modeled as a function of the total template count across the two samples. Drawn from immuneACCESS, this table holds only the in-frame rearrangements with V and J called that TCRdb kept. Clones are partly lost; checked studies trace under half to an unresolved V gene and leave the rest unexplained. For V, J and clone size, that table is used; D and trimming come from the DNA. The sample table shows 95,000 to 100,000 clones, and around 90% are seen once. The ten largest clonotypes hold about a sixth of the sample.

Material for sequencing was blood. This sequence was found in a person aged 18 to 70 in good health. The V and J genes are TRBV18 and TRBJ2-2, with 9 middle bases fitting TRBD2. This receptor has the CDR3 CASSPPALAGSRAGELFF. The nucleotide sequence is given as TGTGCCAGCTCACCACCTGCCCTAGCGGGGTCTAGAGCCGGGGAGCTGTTTTTT.